The 9 T cell receptor beta chains below come from one sample, sequenced in a study of blood T cell repertoires in COVID-19. Sequenced by immunoSEQ multiplex PCR; TCRdb stores in-frame clones only, minus some. The repertoire holds about 310,000 clones, about 90% seen once, with less than 3% in the top ten. The specimen sequenced was peripheral blood. The receptor set was obtained from a woman aged 25 to 39 with COVID-19, enrolled during active disease.

This clone has a single count. The chain links TRBV20-1 to TRBJ2-7; TRBD1 or TRBD2 may be the D gene (6 bases each). This CDR3 region has 14 residues. CDR1 is DFQATT, CDR2 SNEGSKA, per germline (reference sequence). Trimming shortened V by 3 bases and J by 2 bases, and 14 bases separated the two germline ends. In nucleotides, the CDR3 is TGCAGTGCTAGTGGAGGGGGAATCCCCTACGAGCAGTACTTC. It encodes CSASGGGIPYEQYF.

V usage is TRBV10-1 and J usage is TRBJ1-1; 8 nucleotides match TRBD1. Per the germline V gene, CDR1 is WNHNN and CDR2 is SYGVQD (reference sequence). CDR3 size: 15 residues. V dropped 0 bases and J dropped 5; count of bases not matched to a gene: 5. The CDR3 reads CASSESAGQATEAFF. CDR3 coding DNA: TGCGCCAGCAGTGAGTCGGCGGGACAGGCTACTGAAGCTTTCTTT.

This clone showed up just once. The V and J genes are TRBV4-1 and TRBJ1-4; TRBD1 is a possible D gene (5 bases). Trimming shortened V by 6 bases and J by 8 bases, and 13 bases separated the two germline ends. Germline CDR1 and CDR2: MGHRA and YSYEKL. The CDR3 runs to 13 residues. Here the CDR3 DNA reads TGCGCCAGCAGTCTTGGGGCAGGAGAAAAACTGTTTTTT. Translating it yields CASSLGAGEKLFF.

The chain combines TRBV19 with TRBJ1-3; tentatively, D is TRBD1 (5 bases). This CDR3 has 15 amino acids. Trimming removed 5 bases at V and 0 bases at J, with 11 bases between. Germline V CDR1 and CDR2: LNHDA, SQIVND (reference sequence). CDR3: CASSLQERSGNTIYF. In nucleotides, the CDR3 is TGTGCCAGTAGTTTACAGGAGCGCTCTGGAAACACCATATATTTT.

This chain connects TRBV5-1 to TRBJ1-1, with 8 bases identical to TRBD1. CDR1 is SGHRS and CDR2 is YFSETQ in the germline V gene. The J segment lost 3 bases and the V segment lost 3 bases, leaving 7 bases of the junction unmatched. CDR3 length: 15 residues. The CDR3, as DNA: TGCGCCAGCAGCTCTCGACAGGGGAAGGACACTGAAGCTTTCTTT. Translation gives CASSSRQGKDTEAFF.

This clone was seen a few times. The genes are TRBV6-5 and TRBJ2-7; 9 nucleotides align to TRBD1. CDR3 length: 14 residues. The germline CDR1 and CDR2 sequences are MNHEY and SVGAGI. J gave up 4 bases and V 6 bases, and 7 bases lay outside the gene matches. CDR3 protein: CASRRDREMYEQYF. The CDR3 DNA reads TGTGCCAGCAGAAGGGACAGGGAAATGTACGAGCAGTACTTC.

The rearrangement uses TRBV27 and TRBJ2-1; maybe TRBD2 (5 bases). Germline V gene sequence: CDR1 MNHEY, CDR2 SMNVEV (reference sequence). V lost 4 bases and J 4 bases, leaving 23 bases between the germline ends. The CDR3 runs to 18 residues. The CDR3 is CASSSPSLRVARYNEQFF. CDR3 coding DNA: TGTGCCAGCAGTTCGCCTAGCTTAAGGGTGGCCCGATACAATGAGCAGTTCTTC.

This clone was recorded only once. The chain recombines TRBV4-1 with TRBJ1-4; perhaps TRBD1 as D (5 bases). Germline CDR1 is MGHRA and CDR2 is YSYEKL. The V and J ends lost 4 bases and 5 bases respectively, with 17 bases between them. The CDR3 extends over 16 amino acids. This chain's CDR3 is CASSPHGGTGNEKLFF. The DNA of the CDR3 is TGCGCCAGCAGCCCTCACGGCGGGACCGGAAATGAAAAACTGTTTTTT.

The V call is TRBV29-1, the J call TRBJ1-1; D remains unclear. V gave up 7 bases and J gave up 1 base, with 10 bases separating them. Germline loops: CDR1 SQVTM, CDR2 ANQGSEA. The CDR3 extends over 12 amino acids. In DNA, the CDR3 is TGCAGCGGGAAGACTGCGAACACTGAAGCTTTCTTT. Translated, it gives CSGKTANTEAFF.